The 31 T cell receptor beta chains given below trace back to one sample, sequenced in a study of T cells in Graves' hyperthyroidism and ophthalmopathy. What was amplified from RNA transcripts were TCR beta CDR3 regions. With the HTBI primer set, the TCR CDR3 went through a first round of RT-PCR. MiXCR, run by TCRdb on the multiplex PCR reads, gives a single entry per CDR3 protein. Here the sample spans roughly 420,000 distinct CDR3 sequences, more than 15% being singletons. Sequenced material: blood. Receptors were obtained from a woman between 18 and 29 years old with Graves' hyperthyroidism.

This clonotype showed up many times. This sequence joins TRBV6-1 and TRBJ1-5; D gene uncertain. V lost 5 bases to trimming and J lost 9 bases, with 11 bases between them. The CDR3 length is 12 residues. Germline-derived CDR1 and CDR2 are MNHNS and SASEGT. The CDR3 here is CASSPTYGPQHF. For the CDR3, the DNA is TGTGCCAGCAGTCCCACCTATGGGCCCCAGCATTTT.

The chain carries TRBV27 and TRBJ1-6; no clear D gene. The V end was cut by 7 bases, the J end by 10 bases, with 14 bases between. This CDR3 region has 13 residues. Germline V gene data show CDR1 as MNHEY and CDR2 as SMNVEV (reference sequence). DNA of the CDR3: TGTGCCAGCACTCTTACCCCGGAATCACCCCTCCACTTT. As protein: CASTLTPESPLHF.

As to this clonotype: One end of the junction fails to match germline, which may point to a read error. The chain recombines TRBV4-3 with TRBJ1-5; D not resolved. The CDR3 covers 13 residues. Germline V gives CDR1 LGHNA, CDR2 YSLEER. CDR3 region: CASSQQSNQPQDF. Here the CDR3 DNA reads TGCGCCAGCAGCCAACAAAGCAATCAGCCCCAGGATTTT.

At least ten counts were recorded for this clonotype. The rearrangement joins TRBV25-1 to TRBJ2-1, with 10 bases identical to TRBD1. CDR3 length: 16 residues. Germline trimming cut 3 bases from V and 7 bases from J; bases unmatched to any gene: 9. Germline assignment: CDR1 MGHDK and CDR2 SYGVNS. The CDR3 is CASSDSRQGAMNEQFF. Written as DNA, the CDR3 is TGTGCCAGCAGTGACTCCCGACAGGGGGCAATGAATGAGCAGTTCTTC.

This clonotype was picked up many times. CDR3 coding DNA: TGCAGTGAGGCGACAGGCAGACCTGAAGCTTTCTTT. Encoded protein: CSEATGRPEAFF. This sequence joins TRBV20-1 and TRBJ1-1, with D possibly TRBD1 on 6 matching bases. Trimming stripped 7 bases from V and 6 bases from J, with 15 bases between. The CDR3 totals 12 residues. CDR1 DFQATT and CDR2 SNEGSKA come from the germline V gene (reference sequence).

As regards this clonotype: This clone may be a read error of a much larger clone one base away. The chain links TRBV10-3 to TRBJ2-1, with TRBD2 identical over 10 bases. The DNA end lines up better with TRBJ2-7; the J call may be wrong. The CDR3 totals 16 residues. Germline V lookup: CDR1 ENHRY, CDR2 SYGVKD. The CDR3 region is CAISESLAGGTNEQYF. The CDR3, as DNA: TGTGCCATCAGTGAGTCCTTAGCGGGAGGAACGAATGAGCAGTACTTC.

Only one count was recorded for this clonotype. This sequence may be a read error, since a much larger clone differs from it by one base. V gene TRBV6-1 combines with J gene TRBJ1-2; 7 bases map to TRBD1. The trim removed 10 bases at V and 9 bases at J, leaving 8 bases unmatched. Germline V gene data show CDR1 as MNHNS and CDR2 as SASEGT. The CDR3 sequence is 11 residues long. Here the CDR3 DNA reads TGTGCCACGCGAGGACAGGAGAGCTACACCTTC. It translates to CATRGQESYTF.

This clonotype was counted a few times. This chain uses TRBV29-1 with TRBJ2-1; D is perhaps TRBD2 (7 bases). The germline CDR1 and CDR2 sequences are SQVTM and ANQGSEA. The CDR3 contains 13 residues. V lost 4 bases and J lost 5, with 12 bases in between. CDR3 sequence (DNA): TGCAGCGTTGGGGGGGGGCTTAACAATGAGCAGTTCTTC. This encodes CSVGGGLNNEQFF.

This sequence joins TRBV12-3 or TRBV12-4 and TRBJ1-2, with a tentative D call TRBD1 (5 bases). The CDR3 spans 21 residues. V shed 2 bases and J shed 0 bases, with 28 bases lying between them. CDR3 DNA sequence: TGTGCCAGCAGTTTATTTCCGGGACGGCGGAGACTCGAGTTAGCTAACTATGGCTACACCTTC. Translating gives CASSLFPGRRRLELANYGYTF.

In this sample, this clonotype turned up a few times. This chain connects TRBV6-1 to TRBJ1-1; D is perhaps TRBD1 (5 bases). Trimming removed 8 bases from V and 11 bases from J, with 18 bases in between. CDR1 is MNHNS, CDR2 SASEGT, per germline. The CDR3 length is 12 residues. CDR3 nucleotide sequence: TGTGCCAGCCTGGGGGTGGGGAGATACGCTTTCTTT. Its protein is CASLGVGRYAFF.

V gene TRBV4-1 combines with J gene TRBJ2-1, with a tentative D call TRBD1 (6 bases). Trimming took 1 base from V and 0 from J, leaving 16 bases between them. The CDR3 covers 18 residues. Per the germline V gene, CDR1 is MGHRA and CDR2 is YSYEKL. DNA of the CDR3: TGCGCCAGCAGCCAAGTAATTCCCTGGGACACCTCCTACAATGAGCAGTTCTTC. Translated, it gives CASSQVIPWDTSYNEQFF.

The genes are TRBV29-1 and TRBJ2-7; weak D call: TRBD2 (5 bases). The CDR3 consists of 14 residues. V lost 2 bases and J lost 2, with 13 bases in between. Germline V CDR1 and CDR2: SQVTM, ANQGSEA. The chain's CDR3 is CSVEFAGSAYEQYF. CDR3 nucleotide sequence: TGCAGCGTTGAATTTGCGGGTTCCGCCTACGAGCAGTACTTC.

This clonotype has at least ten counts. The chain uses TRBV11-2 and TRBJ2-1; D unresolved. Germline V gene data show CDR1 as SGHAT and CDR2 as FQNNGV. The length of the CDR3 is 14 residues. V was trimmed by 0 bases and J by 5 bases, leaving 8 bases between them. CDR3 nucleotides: TGTGCCAGCAGCTTAGATAGGAGAGACAATGAGCAGTTCTTC. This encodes CASSLDRRDNEQFF.

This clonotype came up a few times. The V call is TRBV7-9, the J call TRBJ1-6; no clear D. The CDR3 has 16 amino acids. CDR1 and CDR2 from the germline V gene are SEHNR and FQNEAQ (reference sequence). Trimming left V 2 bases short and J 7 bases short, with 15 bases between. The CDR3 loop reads CASSLNTQAQNSPLHF. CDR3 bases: TGTGCCAGCAGCTTAAACACGCAGGCCCAGAATTCACCCCTCCACTTT.

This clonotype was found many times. The CDR3 protein is CASSPGRAGLALGTADTQYF. The CDR3 DNA reads as TGCGCCAGCAGCCCGGGAAGGGCGGGACTAGCGCTTGGGACCGCAGATACGCAGTATTTT. The gene calls are TRBV5-1 and TRBJ2-3, with 10 bases that match TRBD2. CDR1 SGHRS and CDR2 YFSETQ come from the germline V gene. J lost 4 bases, V lost 4 bases, and 21 bases had no gene match. The CDR3 is 20 amino acids.

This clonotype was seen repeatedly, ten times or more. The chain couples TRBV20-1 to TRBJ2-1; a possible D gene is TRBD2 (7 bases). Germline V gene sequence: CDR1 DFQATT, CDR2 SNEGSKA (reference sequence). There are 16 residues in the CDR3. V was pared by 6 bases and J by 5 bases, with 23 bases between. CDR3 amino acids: CSARDGTLALNNEQFF. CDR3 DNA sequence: TGCAGTGCACGCGATGGGACACTAGCGCTTAACAATGAGCAGTTCTTC.

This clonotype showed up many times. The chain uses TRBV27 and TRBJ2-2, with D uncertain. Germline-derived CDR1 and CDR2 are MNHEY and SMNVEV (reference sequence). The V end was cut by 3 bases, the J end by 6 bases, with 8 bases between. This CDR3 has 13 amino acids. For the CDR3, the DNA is TGTGCCAGCAGTTTTGTCGGTGCCGGGGAGCTGTTTTTT. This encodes CASSFVGAGELFF.

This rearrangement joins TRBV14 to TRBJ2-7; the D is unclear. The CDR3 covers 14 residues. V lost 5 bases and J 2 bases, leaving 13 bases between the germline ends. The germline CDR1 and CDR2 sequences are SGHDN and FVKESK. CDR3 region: CASSSILGTYEQYF. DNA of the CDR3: TGTGCCAGCAGCTCGATTCTGGGAACCTACGAGCAGTACTTC. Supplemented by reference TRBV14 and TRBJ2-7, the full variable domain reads EAGVTQFPSHSVIEKGQTVTLRCDPISGHDNLYWYRRVMGKEIKFLLHFVKESKQDESGMPNNRFLAERTGGTYSTLKVQPAELEDSGVYFCASSSILGTYEQYFGPGTRLTVT.

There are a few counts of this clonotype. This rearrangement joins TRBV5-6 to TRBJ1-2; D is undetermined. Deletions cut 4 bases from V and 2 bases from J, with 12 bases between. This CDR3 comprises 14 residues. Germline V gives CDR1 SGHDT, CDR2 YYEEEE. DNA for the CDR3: TGTGCCAGCAGCCGGACGGAAAAAAACTATGGCTACACCTTC. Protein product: CASSRTEKNYGYTF.

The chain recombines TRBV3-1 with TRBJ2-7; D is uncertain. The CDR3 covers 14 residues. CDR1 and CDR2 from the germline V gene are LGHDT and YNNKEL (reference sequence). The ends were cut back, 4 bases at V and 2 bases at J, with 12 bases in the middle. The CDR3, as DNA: TGTGCCAGCAGCCCTCTTGGCAGGACCTACGAGCAGTACTTC. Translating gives CASSPLGRTYEQYF.

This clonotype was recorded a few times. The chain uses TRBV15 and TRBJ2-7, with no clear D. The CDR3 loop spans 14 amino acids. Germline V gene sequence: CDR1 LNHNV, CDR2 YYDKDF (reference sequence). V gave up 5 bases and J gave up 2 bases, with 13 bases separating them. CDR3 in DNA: TGTGCCACCAGCGCCGCAAGAGGTACCTACGAGCAGTACTTC. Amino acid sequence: CATSAARGTYEQYF.

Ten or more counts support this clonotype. The DNA of the CDR3 is TGTGCCAGCAGTCGACGACTAGCGGGGGGGCGGAGCACAGATACGCAGTATTTT. Protein product: CASSRRLAGGRSTDTQYF. The chain has TRBV12-3 or TRBV12-4 and TRBJ2-3; 14 bases are a match to TRBD2. Losses at the gene ends were 5 bases for V and 0 bases for J; bases not matched to a gene: 7. This CDR3 is built from 18 residues.

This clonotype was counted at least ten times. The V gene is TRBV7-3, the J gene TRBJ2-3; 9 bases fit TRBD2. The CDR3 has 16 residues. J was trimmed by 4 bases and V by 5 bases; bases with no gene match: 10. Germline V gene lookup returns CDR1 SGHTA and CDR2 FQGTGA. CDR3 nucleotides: TGTGCCAGCAGCCCCCTGGCGGGGGGGCCCGCAGATACGCAGTATTTT. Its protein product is CASSPLAGGPADTQYF.

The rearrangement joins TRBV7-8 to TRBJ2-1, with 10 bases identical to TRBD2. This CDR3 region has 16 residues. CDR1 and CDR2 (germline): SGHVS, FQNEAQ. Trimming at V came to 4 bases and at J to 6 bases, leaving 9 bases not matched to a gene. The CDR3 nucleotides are TGTGCCAGCAGCTCGTACAGGACTAGCGGAATCAATGAGCAGTTCTTC. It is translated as CASSSYRTSGINEQFF.

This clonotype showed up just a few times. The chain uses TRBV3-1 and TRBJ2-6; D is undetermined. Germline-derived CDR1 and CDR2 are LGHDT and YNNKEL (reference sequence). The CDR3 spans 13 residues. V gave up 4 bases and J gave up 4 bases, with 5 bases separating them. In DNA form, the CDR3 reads TGTGCCAGCAGCCCGTGGGGGGCCAACGTCCTGACTTTC. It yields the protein CASSPWGANVLTF.

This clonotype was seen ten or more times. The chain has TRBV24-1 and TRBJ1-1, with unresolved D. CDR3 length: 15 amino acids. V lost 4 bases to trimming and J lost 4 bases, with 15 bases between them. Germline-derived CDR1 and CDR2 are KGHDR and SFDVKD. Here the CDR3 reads CATSENQAGATEAFF. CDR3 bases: TGTGCCACCAGTGAGAATCAAGCGGGCGCCACTGAAGCTTTCTTT.

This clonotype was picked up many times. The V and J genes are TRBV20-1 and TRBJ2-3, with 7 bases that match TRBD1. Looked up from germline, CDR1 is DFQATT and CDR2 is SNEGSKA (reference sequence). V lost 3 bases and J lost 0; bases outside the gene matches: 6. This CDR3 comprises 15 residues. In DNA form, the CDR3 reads TGCAGTGCTAGGAGGGGGCCTGGGAGCACAGATACGCAGTATTTT. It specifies CSARRGPGSTDTQYF.

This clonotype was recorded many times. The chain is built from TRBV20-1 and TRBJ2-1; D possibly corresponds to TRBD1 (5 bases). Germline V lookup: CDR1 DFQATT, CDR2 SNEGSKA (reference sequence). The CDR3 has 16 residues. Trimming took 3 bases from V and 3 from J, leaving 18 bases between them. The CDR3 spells CSASSSGRGGYNEQFF. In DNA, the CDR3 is TGCAGTGCTAGTTCCTCAGGGCGTGGTGGCTACAATGAGCAGTTCTTC.

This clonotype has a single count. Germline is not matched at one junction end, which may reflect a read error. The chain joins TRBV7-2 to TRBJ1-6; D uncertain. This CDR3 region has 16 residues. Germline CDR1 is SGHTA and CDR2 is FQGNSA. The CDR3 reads CASSPKGSSYNSSLHF. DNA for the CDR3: TGTGCCAGCAGCCCAAAGGGAAGCTCCTATAATTCATCCCTCCACTTT.

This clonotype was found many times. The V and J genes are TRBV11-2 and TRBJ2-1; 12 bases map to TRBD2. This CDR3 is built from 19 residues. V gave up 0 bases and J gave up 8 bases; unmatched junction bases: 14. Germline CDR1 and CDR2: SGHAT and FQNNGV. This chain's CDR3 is CASSLDRWPSGRAPHEQFF. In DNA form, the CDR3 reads TGTGCCAGCAGCTTAGATCGGTGGCCTAGCGGGAGGGCCCCCCATGAGCAGTTCTTC.

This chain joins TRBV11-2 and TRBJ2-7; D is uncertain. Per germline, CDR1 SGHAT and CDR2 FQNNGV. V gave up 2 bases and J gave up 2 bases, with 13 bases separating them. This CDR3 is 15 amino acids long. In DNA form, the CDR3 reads TGTGCCAGCAGCTTATCAAGTGTCGGCACCTACGAGCAGTACTTC. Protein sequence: CASSLSSVGTYEQYF. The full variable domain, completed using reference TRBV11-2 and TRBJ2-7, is EAGVAQSPRYKIIEKRQSVAFWCNPISGHATLYWYQQILGQGPKLLIQFQNNGVVDDSQLPKDRFSAERLKGVDSTLKIQPAKLEDSAVYLCASSLSSVGTYEQYFGPGTRLTVT.